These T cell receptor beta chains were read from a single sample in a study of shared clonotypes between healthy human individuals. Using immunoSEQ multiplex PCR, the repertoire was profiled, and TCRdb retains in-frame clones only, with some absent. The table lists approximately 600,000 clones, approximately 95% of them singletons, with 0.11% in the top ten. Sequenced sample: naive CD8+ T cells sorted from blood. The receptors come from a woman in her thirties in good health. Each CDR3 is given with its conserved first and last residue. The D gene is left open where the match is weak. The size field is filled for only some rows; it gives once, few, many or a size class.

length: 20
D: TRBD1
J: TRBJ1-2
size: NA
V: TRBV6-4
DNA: TGTGCCAGCAGTGAATCCCCTCTCCGGGACAGGGGGCCAGGAACCTATGGCTACACCTTC
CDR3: CASSESPLRDRGPGTYGYTF

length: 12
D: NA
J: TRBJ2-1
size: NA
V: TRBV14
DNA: TGTGCCAGCAGCCCCACCTTACATGAGCAGTTCTTC
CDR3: CASSPTLHEQFF

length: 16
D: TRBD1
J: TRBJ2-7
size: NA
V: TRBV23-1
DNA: TGCGCCAGCAGTCAATCGGGACAGTTGAGCTCCTACGAGCAGTACTTC
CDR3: CASSQSGQLSSYEQYF

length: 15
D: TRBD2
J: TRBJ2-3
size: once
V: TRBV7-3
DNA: TGTGCCAGCAGCTTAGCTAGCGGGAGCACAGATACGCAGTATTTT
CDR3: CASSLASGSTDTQYF

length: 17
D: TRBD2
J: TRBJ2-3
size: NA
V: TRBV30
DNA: TGTGCCTGGAGTTCAACTACGACTAGCGGGATTACAGATACGCAGTATTTT
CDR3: CAWSSTTTSGITDTQYF

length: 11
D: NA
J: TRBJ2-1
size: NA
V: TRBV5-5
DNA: TGTGCCAGCGGTCGGGGCTGGGAGCAGTTCTTC
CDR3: CASGRGWEQFF

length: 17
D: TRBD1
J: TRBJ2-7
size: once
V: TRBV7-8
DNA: TGTGCCACCAAACTGGGGGTAACCGGGACAGAAACCTACGAGCAGTACTTC
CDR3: CATKLGVTGTETYEQYF

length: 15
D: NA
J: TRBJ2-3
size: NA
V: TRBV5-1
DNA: TGCGCCAGCAGCTTGGCGTCCGGTAGCACAGATACGCAGTATTTT
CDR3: CASSLASGSTDTQYF

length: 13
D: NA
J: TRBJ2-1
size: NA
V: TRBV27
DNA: TGTGCCAGCACCGCCGGCACGGGGGATGAGCAGTTCTTC
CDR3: CASTAGTGDEQFF

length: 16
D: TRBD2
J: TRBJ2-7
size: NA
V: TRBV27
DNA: TGTGCCAGCAGTCCCCGGCTAGCGGGAGAGGCCTACGAGCAGTACTTC
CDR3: CASSPRLAGEAYEQYF

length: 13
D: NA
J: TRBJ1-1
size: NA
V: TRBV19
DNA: TGTGCCAGTAGTACCGTGGGGGACACTGAAGCTTTCTTT
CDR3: CASSTVGDTEAFF

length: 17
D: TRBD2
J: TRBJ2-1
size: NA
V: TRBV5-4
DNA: TGTGCCAGCAGCTTGGGCATACTAGCGGGAGGACACAATGAGCAGTTCTTC
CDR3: CASSLGILAGGHNEQFF

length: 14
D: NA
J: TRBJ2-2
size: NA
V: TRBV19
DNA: TGTGCCAGTAGGGAGACAGAGAACACCGGGGAGCTGTTTTTT
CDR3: CASRETENTGELFF

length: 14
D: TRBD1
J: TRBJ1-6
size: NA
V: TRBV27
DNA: TGTGCCAGCAGTCTGACAGGGCCCAGATCACCCCTCCACTTT
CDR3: CASSLTGPRSPLHF

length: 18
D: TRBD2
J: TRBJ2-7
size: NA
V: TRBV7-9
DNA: TGTGCCAGCAGCTCTTCCGGGACTAGCGGGGTGATATCCTACGAGCAGTACTTC
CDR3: CASSSSGTSGVISYEQYF

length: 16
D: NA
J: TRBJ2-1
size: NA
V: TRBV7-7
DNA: TGTGCCAGCAGCTTAGGTTCTGGGACGGGTTCCGATGAGCAGTTCTTC
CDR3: CASSLGSGTGSDEQFF

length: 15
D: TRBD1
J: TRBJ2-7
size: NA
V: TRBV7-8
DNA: TGTGCCAGCAGCCAGGGGGCGGTAAGCTCCTACGAGCAGTACTTC
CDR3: CASSQGAVSSYEQYF

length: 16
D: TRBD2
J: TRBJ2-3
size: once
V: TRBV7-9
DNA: TGTGCCAGCAGCCCTAGGACTAGCGGGAGGGAAGATACGCAGTATTTT
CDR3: CASSPRTSGREDTQYF

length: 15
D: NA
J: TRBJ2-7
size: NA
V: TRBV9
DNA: TGTGCCAGCAGCGTAGAGGGAGTTCCCGCCTACGAGCAGTACTTC
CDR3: CASSVEGVPAYEQYF

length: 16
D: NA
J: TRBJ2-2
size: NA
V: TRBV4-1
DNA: TGCGCCAGCAGCATTCGGACAGCCCCGGGCACCGGGGAGCTGTTTTTT
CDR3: CASSIRTAPGTGELFF